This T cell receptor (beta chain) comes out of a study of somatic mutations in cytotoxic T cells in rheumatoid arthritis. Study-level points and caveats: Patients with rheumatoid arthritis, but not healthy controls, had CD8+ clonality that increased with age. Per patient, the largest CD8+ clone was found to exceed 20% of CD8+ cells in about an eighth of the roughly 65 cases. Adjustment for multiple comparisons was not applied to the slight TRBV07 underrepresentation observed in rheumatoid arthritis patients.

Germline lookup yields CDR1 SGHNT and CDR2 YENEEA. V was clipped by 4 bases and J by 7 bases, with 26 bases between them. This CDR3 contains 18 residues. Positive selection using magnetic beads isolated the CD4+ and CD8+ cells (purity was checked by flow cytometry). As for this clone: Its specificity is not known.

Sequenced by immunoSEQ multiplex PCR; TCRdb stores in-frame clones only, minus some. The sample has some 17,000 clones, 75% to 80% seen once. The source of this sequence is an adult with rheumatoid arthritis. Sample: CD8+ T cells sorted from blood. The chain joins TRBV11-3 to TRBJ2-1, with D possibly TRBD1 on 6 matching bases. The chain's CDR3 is CASSSRGSGMGEMNEQFF. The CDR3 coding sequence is TGTGCCAGCAGCTCTAGGGGGTCGGGCATGGGGGAAATGAATGAGCAGTTCTTC.